This paragraph covers one T cell receptor (beta chain) sequence. Regarding treatment: randomized to nivolumab then ipilimumab (arm A) or the reverse (arm B). No patient had prior DNA-damaging chemotherapy. PBMC sorting kept live CD3+CD8+ cells without CD19 or CD56. The data are from a study of sequential checkpoint blockade in melanoma. Whole-study context: After both sequences, patients received maintenance nivolumab.

Assay used: immunoSEQ multiplex PCR; TCRdb lists only in-frame clones, some missing. This table holds over 20,000 clones, approximately 79% found once. The receptor was derived from a human donor with melanoma. The specimen comprised CD8+ T cells sorted from blood (inferred from file names), sampled from a patient given nivolumab and ipilimumab in sequence.

This chain's CDR3 is CASTDRDRTQYF. The CDR3 DNA sequence: TGTGCCAGCACCGACAGGGACCGGACCCAGTACTTC. J is TRBJ2-5 and V is TRBV27, with TRBD1 matching 7 bases. With V trimmed by 7 bases and J by 7 bases, 6 bases remained unmatched. This CDR3 has 12 amino acids. Germline assignment: CDR1 MNHEY and CDR2 SMNVEV (reference sequence).